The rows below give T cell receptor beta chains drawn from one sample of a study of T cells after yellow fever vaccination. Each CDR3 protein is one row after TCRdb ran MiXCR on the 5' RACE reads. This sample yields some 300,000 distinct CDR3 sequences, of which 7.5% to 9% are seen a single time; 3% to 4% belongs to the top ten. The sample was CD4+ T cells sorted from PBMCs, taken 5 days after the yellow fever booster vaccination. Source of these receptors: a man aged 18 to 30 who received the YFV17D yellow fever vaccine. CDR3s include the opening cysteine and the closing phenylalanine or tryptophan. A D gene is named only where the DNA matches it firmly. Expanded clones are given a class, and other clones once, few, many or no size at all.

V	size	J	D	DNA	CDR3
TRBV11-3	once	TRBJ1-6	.	TGTGCCAGCAGCTTAGGGGAGACACCCCTCAACTTT	CASSLGETPLNF
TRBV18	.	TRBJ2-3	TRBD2	TGTGCCAGCTCACTTCTAGCGGGGGGCCAAACAGATACGCAGTATTTT	CASSLLAGGQTDTQYF
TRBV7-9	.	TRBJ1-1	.	TGTGCCAGCAGCTTAGTTGAGGGGAACACTGAAGCTTTCTTT	CASSLVEGNTEAFF
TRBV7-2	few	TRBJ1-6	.	TGTGCCAGCAGCTGGCAGGGCGCGTATTCACCCCTCCACTTT	CASSWQGAYSPLHF
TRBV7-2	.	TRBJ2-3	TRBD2	TGTGCCAGTTTATTTCGGGGGGGAGATACGCAGTATTTT	CASLFRGGDTQYF
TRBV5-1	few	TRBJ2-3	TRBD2	TGCGCCAGCAGCTTTACCCTAGCGGGGGGATTCACAGATACGCAGTATTTT	CASSFTLAGGFTDTQYF
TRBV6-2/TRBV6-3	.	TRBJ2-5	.	TGTGCCAGCAGTTACGGGTACGGACAAGAGACCCAGTACTTC	CASSYGYGQETQYF
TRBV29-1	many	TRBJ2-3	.	TGCAGCGTTGTAGGGGGGGCAGATACGCAGTATTTT	CSVVGGADTQYF
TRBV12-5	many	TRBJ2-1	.	TGTGCTAGTGGTTTGGGGGACAAATACAATGAGCAGTTCTTC	CASGLGDKYNEQFF
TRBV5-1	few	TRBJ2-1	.	TGCGCCAGCAGCTTTGGGGTGGGCAATGAGCAGTTCTTC	CASSFGVGNEQFF